Presented here are 14 T cell receptor beta chains from one specimen sequenced in a study of blood T cells in healthy people across ages. The authors ran a second PCR of about 6 to 11 cycles using a sample-barcoded 5' primer and a J-beta primer mix. TCRdb reprocessed the 5' RACE reads with MiXCR, giving one entry per CDR3 protein. The sample lists some 1.5 million distinct CDR3 sequences, roughly 27% occurring once. Sequenced input: blood. These receptors all come from a woman aged 30 to 39 in good health.

DNA of the CDR3: TGCAGTGCTACCCGAAGGGAGGGGGGCACAGATACGCAGTATTTT. This gives the protein CSATRREGGTDTQYF. The chain has TRBV20-1 and TRBJ2-3; tentatively, D is TRBD2 (7 bases). Trimming pared 4 bases from V and 1 base from J, leaving 15 bases between. The CDR3 has 15 residues. Looked up from germline, CDR1 is DFQATT and CDR2 is SNEGSKA (reference sequence).

The rearrangement joins TRBV5-1 to TRBJ1-1; the D gene is possibly TRBD1 (5 bases). Germline-derived CDR1 and CDR2 are SGHRS and YFSETQ. V was cut by 2 bases and J by 2 bases, with 16 bases left in between. The CDR3 has 16 amino acids. This CDR3 is CASSFRGDGVNTEAFF. The CDR3 DNA follows: TGCGCCAGCAGCTTCCGGGGCGATGGGGTTAACACTGAAGCTTTCTTT.

With respect to this clonotype: One end of the junction is discordant with germline, which a read error may explain. This chain connects TRBV6-2 or TRBV6-3 to TRBJ1-2, with 9 bases lining up with TRBD1. This CDR3 region has 15 residues. Germline V gene data show CDR1 as MNHEY and CDR2 as SVGEGT. This CDR3 reads CASLSGQGLSRGHTF. CDR3 DNA sequence: TGTGCCTCACTTTCGGGACAGGGATTGAGTCGTGGCCACACCTTC.

This chain joins TRBV12-3 or TRBV12-4 and TRBJ1-3; D not resolved. The V end lost 3 bases, the J end lost 4 bases, and 7 bases lay between the germline ends. The CDR3 runs 13 residues. CDR3 nucleotide sequence: TGTGCCAGCAGTTTGAGTCGAGGAAACACCATATATTTT. As protein: CASSLSRGNTIYF.

This clonotype was picked up a small number of times. The chain uses TRBV5-5 and TRBJ1-2, with D tentatively TRBD1 (6 bases). V lost 4 bases and J lost 6, with 16 bases in between. Germline values: CDR1 SGHKS, CDR2 YYEKEE (reference sequence). CDR3 length equals 14 residues. The CDR3 loop is CASSDLRGENGYTF. The DNA for the CDR3 is TGTGCCAGCAGCGATTTAAGGGGGGAGAATGGCTACACCTTC.

The genes are TRBV14 and TRBJ1-6; TRBD1 matches 8 bases. The CDR3 has 15 residues. The trim removed 2 bases at V and 7 bases at J, leaving 4 bases unmatched. Germline V lookup: CDR1 SGHDN, CDR2 FVKESK. The CDR3 region is CASSQTQGANSPLHF. In nucleotides, the CDR3 is TGTGCCAGCAGCCAAACCCAGGGGGCGAATTCACCCCTCCACTTT.

This clonotype was recorded once. The chain couples TRBV4-2 to TRBJ2-1; 9 bases map to TRBD2. Germline loops: CDR1 LGHNA, CDR2 YNFKEQ. The CDR3 sequence is 18 residues long. Unmatched junction bases numbered 11, after V lost 1 base and J lost 4 bases. The CDR3 sequence is CASSQAGGLAGLYNEQFF. The CDR3, as DNA: TGTGCCAGCAGCCAAGCTGGAGGTCTAGCGGGGCTATACAATGAGCAGTTCTTC.

DNA of the CDR3: TGCGCCAGCAGCTTGATTTTCACTAGCGGGGGTAATGAGCAGTTCTTC. Its translation: CASSLIFTSGGNEQFF. The chain couples TRBV5-1 to TRBJ2-1; TRBD2 agrees at 11 bases. V lost 1 base and J lost 7; bases outside the gene matches: 7. The CDR3 extends over 16 amino acids. Germline V gene data show CDR1 as SGHRS and CDR2 as YFSETQ.

On this clonotype itself: With a much larger clone just one base away, this may be a read error. The rearrangement links TRBV10-2 to TRBJ2-7; 15 bases agree with TRBD2. The V segment lost 8 bases and the J segment 6 bases; nucleotides outside the gene matches: 5. CDR3 length: 14 amino acids. Germline V lookup: CDR1 WSHSY, CDR2 SAAADI. Written as DNA, the CDR3 is TGCGCCAGCGGCGGACTAGCGGGGGGGCGCGAGCAGTACTTC. It encodes CASGGLAGGREQYF.

This sequence joins TRBV25-1 and TRBJ2-7; 9 positions match TRBD1. CDR1 and CDR2 from the germline V gene are MGHDK and SYGVNS. CDR3 length: 15 amino acids. J gave up 3 bases and V 3 bases, and 6 bases lay outside the gene matches. CDR3 DNA sequence: TGTGCCAGCAGTGATGGGACAGGGAGGATCTACGAGCAGTACTTC. Translation: CASSDGTGRIYEQYF.

In this sample, this clonotype turned up a few times. This chain links TRBV7-9 with TRBJ2-1; 10 nucleotides match TRBD2. The trim removed 4 bases at V and 4 bases at J, leaving 10 bases unmatched. CDR1 and CDR2 (germline): SEHNR, FQNEAQ (reference sequence). The CDR3 sequence is 17 residues long. CDR3 protein: CASSSQQLAGPYNEQFF. The CDR3 bases are TGTGCCAGCAGCTCGCAACAACTAGCGGGGCCATACAATGAGCAGTTCTTC.

This clonotype was counted between two and nine times. This chain links TRBV12-3 or TRBV12-4 with TRBJ2-5; 8 bases fit TRBD2. The V segment lost 5 bases and the J segment 4 bases; nucleotides outside the gene matches: 12. The CDR3 is 16 residues long. The CDR3 loop reads CASSPPGVSGIETQYF. CDR3 nucleotide sequence: TGTGCCAGCAGTCCCCCCGGTGTTAGCGGGATAGAGACCCAGTACTTC.

In this sample, this clonotype turned up a few times. The chain employs TRBV20-1 and TRBJ2-1; D is perhaps TRBD1 or TRBD2 (5 bases each). V gave up 3 bases and J gave up 8 bases, with 17 bases separating them. This CDR3 contains 14 residues. Germline V gene data show CDR1 as DFQATT and CDR2 as SNEGSKA (reference sequence). DNA for the CDR3: TGCAGTGCTAGTGGACGGGGCCGGTTGGATGAGCAGTTCTTC. Translated: CSASGRGRLDEQFF.

The sample holds a few counts of this clonotype. The V and J genes are TRBV29-1 and TRBJ1-1; D is possibly TRBD1 (6 bases). The V end lost 3 bases, the J end lost 8 bases, and 10 bases lay between the germline ends. Germline loops: CDR1 SQVTM, CDR2 ANQGSEA. This CDR3 has 11 residues. The DNA of the CDR3 is TGCAGCGTTGATAGAGGACAGGAAGCTTTCTTT. The encoded protein is CSVDRGQEAFF. Supplemented by reference TRBV29-1 and TRBJ1-1, the full variable domain reads SAVISQKPSRDICQRGTSLTIQCQVDSQVTMMFWYRQQPGQSLTLIATANQGSEATYESGFVIDKFPISRPNLTFSTLTVSNMSPEDSSIYLCSVDRGQEAFFGQGTRLTVV.